Presented here are 24 T cell receptor beta chains from one specimen sequenced in a study of read filtering for tumor transcriptome and immune sequencing. This library used 300 to 450 ng RNA and molecular barcoded adaptors spanning alpha/delta and beta/gamma chains. TCRdb reprocessed the reads via MiXCR and lists one record per CDR3 protein. The repertoire consists of 130,000 or so distinct CDR3 sequences, with 13% occurring once and the leading ten covering 7% to 9%. Sequencing was performed on a population of CD138-negative cells sorted from bone marrow. These TCRs come from a donor aged 40 or over with multiple myeloma.

V is TRBV12-3 or TRBV12-4 and J is TRBJ1-6, with D hard to call. V lost 6 bases and J 7 bases, leaving 7 bases between the germline ends. The CDR3 spans 12 residues. CDR3 nucleotide sequence: TGTGCCAGCAGCCAACAGAATTCACCCCTCCACTTT. Translating it yields CASSQQNSPLHF.

This clonotype was recorded at least ten times. CDR3 sequence reads: CASSRGQSYGEQYF. The CDR3, as DNA: TGTGCCAGCTCGAGAGGACAGTCCTATGGGGAGCAGTACTTC. This sequence joins TRBV6-2 or TRBV6-3 and TRBJ2-7, with a possible D match to TRBD1 (6 bases). Germline CDR1 reads MNHEY; CDR2 reads SVGEGT. The V and J ends lost 8 bases and 7 bases respectively, with 21 bases between them. This CDR3 contains 14 residues.

This clonotype was found many times. The chain recombines TRBV7-8 with TRBJ2-2; 8 bases agree with TRBD2. CDR3 length: 18 residues. Per the germline V gene, CDR1 is SGHVS and CDR2 is FQNEAQ. V was clipped by 3 bases and J by 6 bases; unmatched bases: 15. CDR3 nucleotide sequence: TGTGCCAGCAGCTTCCTCCCTGGAAGCGGGAGCCTGGCCGGGGAGCTGTTTTTT. Translation gives CASSFLPGSGSLAGELFF.

Concerning this clonotype: Compared with germline, one end of the junction differs, possibly owing to a read error. The rearrangement uses TRBV4-1 and TRBJ2-1; 8 positions match TRBD1. Germline V gene lookup returns CDR1 MGHRA and CDR2 YSYEKL. The CDR3 totals 16 residues. The CDR3 nucleotides read TGCGCCAGCAGCCAAGAAGTGGCAGGGGGCTACAATGTGCAGTTCTTC. Protein: CASSQEVAGGYNVQFF.

This clonotype appeared many times. The V gene is TRBV7-2, the J gene TRBJ1-1; D is uncertain. Trimming took 1 base from V and 4 from J, leaving 19 bases between them. The CDR3 has 17 amino acids. Per the germline V gene, CDR1 is SGHTA and CDR2 is FQGNSA. DNA for the CDR3: TGTGCCAGCAGCTTAGTTTCCAGTTCACCAACTGTCACTGAAGCTTTCTTT. Translation gives CASSLVSSSPTVTEAFF.

This clonotype was picked up a small number of times. The chain recombines TRBV4-3 with TRBJ2-5; TRBD2 is a possible D gene (5 bases). The ends were cut back, 0 bases at V and 5 bases at J, with 10 bases in the middle. CDR1 and CDR2 (germline): LGHNA, YSLEER. This CDR3 is 14 amino acids long. The CDR3 DNA reads as TGCGCCAGCAGCCAAGATATGGGAGCGGAGACCCAGTACTTC. Translated, it gives CASSQDMGAETQYF.

For this clonotype: A read error may explain this, as a much larger clone is one base away. CDR3 coding DNA: TGTGCCAGCAGCACCTGTCCCCGGGACCACACAGATACGCAGCATTTT. This translates into CASSTCPRDHTDTQHF. The gene calls are TRBV21-1 and TRBJ2-3; the D call TRBD1 from the table was never checked on the DNA. The DNA matches TRBJ1-5 better at its end, which makes the J call doubtful. TRBV21-1 is tagged as a pseudogene. There are 16 residues in the CDR3.

V and J are TRBV6-2 or TRBV6-3 and TRBJ2-5; the D gene is possibly TRBD2 (5 bases). The CDR3 covers 14 residues. CDR1 is MNHEY and CDR2 is SVGEGT in the germline V gene. Trimming left V 3 bases short and J 1 base short, with 9 bases between. Here the CDR3 DNA reads TGTGCCAGCAGTTATGGGCGGGCCCAAGAGACCCAGTACTTC. Translation gives CASSYGRAQETQYF.

This clonotype was recorded many times. The rearrangement uses TRBV4-3 and TRBJ1-2; maybe TRBD1 (6 bases). The CDR3 consists of 14 residues. Per germline, CDR1 LGHNA and CDR2 YSLEER. V was clipped by 5 bases and J by 6 bases, with 16 bases between them. CDR3 loop: CASSAQGREDGYTF. As DNA, the CDR3 is TGCGCCAGCAGCGCCCAGGGGCGAGAAGATGGCTACACCTTC.

This clonotype was observed many times. V usage is TRBV5-1 and J usage is TRBJ2-7; D is tentatively TRBD1 or TRBD2 (5 bases each). The CDR3 length is 15 residues. CDR1 is SGHRS and CDR2 is YFSETQ in the germline V gene. Trimming left V 0 bases short and J 2 bases short, with 12 bases between. Here the CDR3 DNA reads TGCGCCAGCAGCTTGGGACGGGGCCCCGCCTACGAGCAGTACTTC. As protein: CASSLGRGPAYEQYF.

Concerning this clonotype itself: A much larger clone sits a single nucleotide away, making a read error possible. This chain connects TRBV6-4 to TRBJ1-1, with TRBD1 matching over 11 bases. CDR3 size: 15 residues. Germline CDR1 is MRHNA and CDR2 is SNTAGT. The CDR3 region has the DNA TGTGCCAGCAGCTCAGGGACAGGGGGAGACACTGAAGCTTCCTTT. The encoded protein is CASSSGTGGDTEASF.

This clonotype was seen repeatedly, ten times or more. The V call is TRBV9, the J call TRBJ2-7, with a possible D match to TRBD2 (5 bases). V was shortened by 3 bases and J by 5 bases, with 12 bases between the two germline ends. This CDR3 is 13 amino acids long. Germline assignment: CDR1 SGDLS and CDR2 YYNGEE. CDR3 amino acids: CASSGLASHEQYF. As DNA, the CDR3 is TGTGCCAGCAGCGGGCTAGCTTCCCACGAGCAGTACTTC.

Ten or more counts support this clonotype. The rearrangement links TRBV6-2 or TRBV6-3 to TRBJ2-1, with TRBD2 as a possible D gene (5 bases). Trimming took off 11 bases at V and 6 bases at J, with 17 bases between the two ends. Germline V gene lookup returns CDR1 MNHEY and CDR2 SVGEGT. The CDR3 is 13 residues long. CDR3 region: CAAAAPPANEQFF. CDR3 coding DNA: TGTGCCGCAGCGGCCCCCCCTGCCAATGAGCAGTTCTTC.

Comment on this clonotype: A junction end diverges from the germline sequence, so it may reflect a read error. V gene TRBV12-3 or TRBV12-4 combines with J gene TRBJ1-3; D is undetermined. The CDR3 spans 12 residues. CDR3 amino acids: CASRRTGNSIYF. The CDR3 DNA reads TGTGCCAGCAGAAGGACGGGAAACTCCATATATTTT.

This sequence joins TRBV18 and TRBJ1-4; 9 bases map to TRBD1. The germline CDR1 and CDR2 sequences are KGHSH and LQKENI. CDR3 length: 15 amino acids. The V gene end was trimmed by 2 bases and the J gene end by 13 bases; junction bases not matched to a gene: 11. CDR3 bases: TGTGCCAGCTCACCATCCGGGACAGGGAACAGTGGACTGTTTTTT. This encodes CASSPSGTGNSGLFF. Using reference TRBV18 and TRBJ1-4 for the parts outside the CDR3, the full variable domain is NAGVMQNPRHLVRRRGQEARLRCSPMKGHSHVYWYRQLPEEGLKFMVYLQKENIIDESGMPKERFSAEFPKEGPSILRIQQVVRGDSAAYFCASSPSGTGNSGLFFGSGTQLSVL.

As concerns this clonotype: This clone may be a read error of a much larger clone one base away. This chain uses TRBV27 with TRBJ2-7; 7 bases align to TRBD1. Germline loops: CDR1 MNHEY, CDR2 SMNVEV (reference sequence). The CDR3 has 13 amino acids. V shed 4 bases, J shed 6 bases, and the junction held 6 bases outside the gene matches. The CDR3 bases are TGTGCCAGCAGTTCAGGGGGTCCGTCCGAGCAGTACTTC. It yields the protein CASSSGGPSEQYF.

This clonotype was counted many times. This sequence joins TRBV7-9 and TRBJ2-3; TRBD2 aligns across 9 bases. This CDR3 contains 15 residues. Germline trimming cut 5 bases from V and 5 bases from J; bases unmatched to any gene: 8. Germline-derived CDR1 and CDR2 are SEHNR and FQNEAQ (reference sequence). For the CDR3, the DNA is TGTGCCAGCAGCCGCGCGGGAGGGCCCGGAGATACGCAGTATTTT. Residues: CASSRAGGPGDTQYF. Combining the CDR3 with reference TRBV7-9 and TRBJ2-3 gives the whole variable domain DTGVSQNPRHKITKRGQNVTFRCDPISEHNRLYWYRQTLGQGPEFLTYFQNEAQLEKSRLLSDRFSAERPKGSFSTLEIQRTEQGDSAMYLCASSRAGGPGDTQYFGPGTRLTVL.

This chain links TRBV3-1 with TRBJ2-1, with TRBD2 matching 11 bases. V lost 1 base, J lost 0 bases, and 2 bases stayed unmatched. The germline gives CDR1 LGHDT, CDR2 YNNKEL (reference sequence). This CDR3 has 17 residues. Here the CDR3 DNA reads TGTGCCAGCAGCCAAGTGACTAGCGGGGCCTCCTACAATGAGCAGTTCTTC. Amino acids: CASSQVTSGASYNEQFF.

Details on this clonotype: A read error is possible here, since a much larger clone lies one base away. Here the CDR3 omits its conserved ending phenylalanine or tryptophan, so a read error is the likely source. The rearrangement links TRBV5-1 to TRBJ2-7; maybe TRBD2 (6 bases). This CDR3 region has 14 residues. The V end lost 0 bases, the J end lost 5 bases, and 12 bases lay between the germline ends. CDR1 and CDR2 from the germline V gene are SGHRS and YFSETQ. The CDR3 DNA is TGCGCCAGCAGCTTGGTGAGTAGGGAGGACGAGCAGTACTTA. This gives the protein CASSLVSREDEQYL.

This clonotype was detected a few times. A read error may be the cause here, since a much bigger clone is one base away. This chain links TRBV7-2 with TRBJ2-1, with D unclear. Trimming stripped 1 base from V and 4 bases from J, with 5 bases between. Germline V CDR1 and CDR2: SGHTA, FQGNSA. The CDR3 is made up of 13 amino acids. CDR3: CASSLVTYNEQFF. The CDR3 nucleotides are TGTGCCAGCAGCTTAGTAACTTACAATGAGCAGTTCTTC.

At least ten counts were recorded for this clonotype. This chain joins TRBV12-3 or TRBV12-4 and TRBJ2-1; 12 bases align to TRBD2. The CDR3 extends over 15 amino acids. J gave up 8 bases and V 6 bases, and 8 bases lay outside the gene matches. The CDR3 DNA reads TGTGCCAGCAGCCTACTAGCGGGGGGCGGGCATGAGCAGTTCTTC. Amino acid sequence: CASSLLAGGGHEQFF.

This clonotype has at least ten counts. The genes are TRBV9 and TRBJ2-1, with 10 positions matching TRBD2. The V gene's germline CDR1 is SGDLS and CDR2 YYNGEE. With V trimmed by 3 bases and J by 7 bases, 13 bases remained unmatched. The length of the CDR3 is 17 residues. The CDR3 spells CASSGGLADTKRNEQFF. The DNA for the CDR3 is TGTGCCAGCAGCGGCGGACTAGCGGATACCAAAAGGAATGAGCAGTTCTTC.

This clonotype was seen repeatedly, ten times or more. The V gene is TRBV29-1, the J gene TRBJ1-1; perhaps TRBD1 as D (6 bases). Germline CDR1 reads SQVTM; CDR2 reads ANQGSEA. Between the trimmed V and J ends, which lost 6 bases and 3 bases, there was a span of 11 bases. This CDR3 region has 12 residues. CDR3 DNA: TGCAGCGTGGGGGGGCCGGACACTGAAGCTTTCTTT. Translation: CSVGGPDTEAFF. Supplemented by reference TRBV29-1 and TRBJ1-1, the full variable domain reads SAVISQKPSRDICQRGTSLTIQCQVDSQVTMMFWYRQQPGQSLTLIATANQGSEATYESGFVIDKFPISRPNLTFSTLTVSNMSPEDSSIYLCSVGGPDTEAFFGQGTRLTVV.

This clonotype was picked up one time. A clone one base away is much larger, so this may be a read error. The final CDR3 position lacks the conserved phenylalanine or tryptophan, pointing to a likely read error. The chain is built from TRBV5-5 and TRBJ2-4; 10 bases fit TRBD1. The CDR3 is made up of 16 amino acids. The junction had 6 bases not matched to a gene; V was cut back by 0 bases and J by 6 bases. Per germline, CDR1 SGHKS and CDR2 YYEKEE (reference sequence). CDR3 DNA: TGTGCCAGCAGCTTGGAGGGACAGGGGCTGCGAAACATTCAGTACCTC. It yields the protein CASSLEGQGLRNIQYL.